The rows below give T cell receptor beta chains drawn from one sample of a study of T cells in Graves' hyperthyroidism and ophthalmopathy. TCRdb reanalysed the multiplex PCR reads using MiXCR and keeps one entry per CDR3 protein. The table records about 250,000 distinct CDR3 sequences, roughly 20% of them present only once. The specimen sequenced was blood. The receptors were gathered from a man aged 30 to 39 with Graves' ophthalmopathy. Each CDR3 is given with its conserved first and last residue. The order of the fields is J gene, clone size, V gene, D gene, CDR3 protein, CDR3 DNA. A D gene is named only where the DNA matches it firmly. The size field is filled for only some rows; it gives once, few, many or a size class.

J: TRBJ2-7; size: NA; V: TRBV11-3; D: NA; CDR3: CASRKMGAAAPRSYEQYF; DNA: TGTGCCAGCAGAAAGATGGGGGCAGCGGCCCCACGCTCCTACGAGCAGTACTTC
J: TRBJ1-2; size: many; V: TRBV30; D: NA; CDR3: CAWSWAGVKYGYTF; DNA: TGTGCCTGGAGTTGGGCAGGGGTCAAATATGGCTACACCTTC
J: TRBJ1-1; size: many; V: TRBV27; D: NA; CDR3: CASSLFQGREAFF; DNA: TGTGCCAGCAGTTTATTCCAGGGACGGGAAGCTTTCTTT
J: TRBJ1-1; size: many; V: TRBV2; D: TRBD1; CDR3: CASSEKGQANTEAFF; DNA: TGTGCCAGCAGTGAAAAGGGACAGGCGAACACTGAAGCTTTCTTT
J: TRBJ1-1; size: NA; V: TRBV15; D: TRBD1; CDR3: CATSRDWDRAGREAFF; DNA: TGTGCCACCAGCAGAGATTGGGACAGGGCCGGGCGCGAAGCTTTCTTT
J: TRBJ2-1; size: NA; V: TRBV12-5; D: NA; CDR3: CASETGVLAGTNEQFF; DNA: TGTGCTAGTGAGACAGGGGTCTTAGCGGGGACCAATGAGCAGTTCTTC
J: TRBJ2-5; size: NA; V: TRBV11-2; D: TRBD2; CDR3: CASSTTSGNFEETQYF; DNA: TGTGCCAGCAGCACGACTAGCGGGAATTTTGAAGAGACCCAGTACTTC
J: TRBJ2-1; size: NA; V: TRBV19; D: TRBD2; CDR3: CASSRTSWNNEQFF; DNA: TGTGCCAGTAGCCGGACTAGCTGGAACAATGAGCAGTTCTTC
J: TRBJ2-1; size: many; V: TRBV11-3; D: NA; CDR3: CASSLDGTGMYNEQFF; DNA: TGTGCCAGCAGCTTAGATGGAACAGGGATGTACAATGAGCAGTTCTTC
J: TRBJ2-3; size: NA; V: TRBV3-1; D: NA; CDR3: CASRSIGASTDTQYF; DNA: TGTGCCAGCAGATCCATCGGGGCCAGCACGGATACGCAGTATTTT
J: TRBJ1-3; size: few; V: TRBV5-1; D: NA; CDR3: CASSLEDRPGNTIYF; DNA: TGCGCCAGCAGCTTGGAAGACCGGCCTGGAAACACCATATATTTT
J: TRBJ1-5; size: NA; V: TRBV11-2; D: TRBD1; CDR3: CASSWGQGDQPQHF; DNA: TGTGCCAGCAGCTGGGGACAGGGGGATCAGCCCCAGCATTTT
J: TRBJ2-7; size: NA; V: TRBV9; D: TRBD2; CDR3: CASSPGLAGVPEQYF; DNA: TGTGCCAGCTCCCCCGGACTAGCGGGAGTTCCCGAGCAGTACTTC
J: TRBJ2-2; size: NA; V: TRBV10-3; D: TRBD1; CDR3: CATLGTGANTGGLFF; DNA: TGTGCCACCCTGGGGACAGGGGCGAACACCGGGGGGCTGTTTTTT
J: TRBJ1-3; size: NA; V: TRBV24-1; D: NA; CDR3: CATSDRPGRSTGNTIYF; DNA: TGTGCCACCAGTGACCGACCAGGACGCTCGACGGGAAACACCATATATTTT
J: TRBJ2-7; size: many; V: TRBV28; D: TRBD2; CDR3: CASSSDRTSGRDGYEQYF; DNA: TGTGCCAGCAGTTCGGACCGGACTAGCGGGAGAGACGGCTACGAGCAGTACTTC
J: TRBJ2-7; size: few; V: TRBV15; D: NA; CDR3: CATSKDYKYEQYF; DNA: TGTGCCACCAGCAAGGATTACAAGTACGAGCAGTACTTC
J: TRBJ1-1; size: many; V: TRBV18; D: NA; CDR3: CASSEGQNTEAFF; DNA: TGTGCCAGCTCGGAGGGACAGAACACTGAAGCTTTCTTT
J: TRBJ1-4; size: NA; V: TRBV2; D: TRBD1; CDR3: CASSFYGQATEKLFF; DNA: TGTGCCAGCAGTTTTTATGGACAGGCGACCGAAAAACTGTTTTTT
J: TRBJ2-5; size: few; V: TRBV12-5; D: TRBD2; CDR3: CASGLVRSGTSSSGGKETQYF; DNA: TGTGCTAGTGGTTTGGTACGTTCTGGGACTAGCTCTTCTGGTGGGAAAGAGACCCAGTACTTC
J: TRBJ2-3; size: NA; V: TRBV7-6; D: NA; CDR3: CASSLGGLSTDTQYF; DNA: TGTGCCAGCAGCTTAGGGGGACTGAGCACAGATACGCAGTATTTT
J: TRBJ1-5; size: once; V: TRBV16; D: NA; CDR3: CASSQSGRGNQPQHF; DNA: TGTGCCAGCAGCCAATCGGGCAGGGGCAATCAGCCCCAGCATTTT
J: TRBJ2-1; size: many; V: TRBV2; D: NA; CDR3: CASMFLARYNEQFF; DNA: TGTGCCAGCATGTTTCTAGCGCGATACAATGAGCAGTTCTTC
J: TRBJ2-1; size: many; V: TRBV28; D: NA; CDR3: CASSYGGGGEHEQFF; DNA: TGTGCCAGCAGTTACGGTGGAGGGGGAGAGCATGAGCAGTTCTTC
J: TRBJ2-3; size: NA; V: TRBV10-1; D: NA; CDR3: CASSEISNVASTDTQYF; DNA: TGCGCCAGCAGTGAAATCTCCAACGTGGCTAGCACAGATACGCAGTATTTT
J: TRBJ2-1; size: many; V: TRBV18; D: NA; CDR3: CASSPPPGPSYNEQFF; DNA: TGTGCCAGCTCACCACCCCCGGGGCCCTCCTACAATGAGCAGTTCTTC
J: TRBJ2-5; size: NA; V: TRBV7-2; D: TRBD2; CDR3: CASSPQVSGSGETQYF; DNA: TGTGCCAGCAGCCCCCAGGTTAGCGGGAGTGGAGAGACCCAGTACTTC
J: TRBJ2-1; size: NA; V: TRBV24-1; D: NA; CDR3: CATSSAGARAGVRTNEQFF; DNA: TGTGCCACCTCGTCCGCGGGGGCGAGGGCGGGAGTTAGGACGAATGAGCAGTTCTTC
J: TRBJ1-3; size: once; V: TRBV11-2; D: NA; CDR3: CASSDDRLTIYF; DNA: TGTGCCAGCAGCGACGACCGCTTGACCATATATTTT
J: TRBJ2-5; size: few; V: TRBV7-9; D: NA; CDR3: CASSPRSPGTQYF; DNA: TGTGCCAGCAGCCCTAGGTCCCCGGGGACCCAGTACTTC
J: TRBJ2-5; size: NA; V: TRBV6-1; D: NA; CDR3: CASQPSPGRRYQETQYF; DNA: TGTGCCAGCCAACCCTCTCCGGGCAGGAGGTATCAAGAGACCCAGTACTTC
J: TRBJ2-4; size: few; V: TRBV28; D: NA; CDR3: CASSFAGLIAKNIQYF; DNA: TGTGCCAGCAGTTTTGCAGGATTGATAGCCAAAAACATTCAGTACTTC
J: TRBJ2-2; size: few; V: TRBV7-3; D: TRBD1; CDR3: CASSPGGQGNTGELFF; DNA: TGTGCCAGCAGCCCCGGTGGACAGGGTAATACCGGGGAGCTGTTTTTT
J: TRBJ2-7; size: many; V: TRBV29-1; D: NA; CDR3: CSVETATPYEQYF; DNA: TGCAGCGTTGAAACAGCTACCCCCTACGAGCAGTACTTC
J: TRBJ2-2; size: many; V: TRBV11-2; D: NA; CDR3: CASSLEVWGNTGELFF; DNA: TGTGCCAGCAGCTTAGAGGTGTGGGGGAACACCGGGGAGCTGTTTTTT
J: TRBJ2-3; size: few; V: TRBV9; D: TRBD2; CDR3: CASSGTRDTQYF; DNA: TGTGCCAGCAGCGGGACTAGAGATACGCAGTATTTT
J: TRBJ2-3; size: NA; V: TRBV2; D: TRBD1; CDR3: CAISESVGQGSTDTQYF; DNA: TGTGCCATCAGTGAGTCGGTAGGACAGGGGAGCACAGATACGCAGTATTTT
J: TRBJ2-1; size: few; V: TRBV19; D: TRBD2; CDR3: CASSVEKTSRRSYNEQFF; DNA: TGTGCCAGTAGTGTCGAGAAGACTAGCCGGCGCTCCTACAATGAGCAGTTCTTC
J: TRBJ2-5; size: few; V: TRBV6-5; D: TRBD2; CDR3: CASSYRVGGAEETQYF; DNA: TGTGCCAGCAGTTACAGGGTGGGAGGGGCGGAAGAGACCCAGTACTTC
J: TRBJ2-7; size: many; V: TRBV3-1; D: TRBD2; CDR3: CASTPAGAATYEQYF; DNA: TGTGCCAGCACCCCAGCGGGAGCGGCTACCTACGAGCAGTACTTC
J: TRBJ1-2; size: NA; V: TRBV27; D: TRBD1; CDR3: CASRLQGAGRDGYTF; DNA: TGTGCCAGCAGATTACAGGGGGCCGGGCGCGATGGCTACACCTTC
J: TRBJ2-1; size: few; V: TRBV20-1; D: NA; CDR3: CSARDDRLASSYNEQFF; DNA: TGCAGTGCTAGAGATGACCGGTTAGCTTCGTCCTACAATGAGCAGTTCTTC
J: TRBJ1-6; size: NA; V: TRBV10-3; D: TRBD1; CDR3: CAIRGQINSPLHF; DNA: TGTGCCATCAGGGGACAGATTAATTCACCCCTCCACTTT
J: TRBJ1-5; size: NA; V: TRBV2; D: TRBD1; CDR3: CASSERRQGSQPQHF; DNA: TGTGCCAGCAGTGAAAGGCGACAGGGGAGCCAGCCCCAGCATTTT
J: TRBJ1-3; size: few; V: TRBV12-3/TRBV12-4; D: NA; CDR3: CASSLFGASGNTIYF; DNA: TGTGCCAGCAGTTTATTTGGGGCCTCTGGAAACACCATATATTTT
J: TRBJ1-1; size: many; V: TRBV12-3/TRBV12-4; D: TRBD1; CDR3: CASSRGQGTNTEAFF; DNA: TGTGCCAGCAGTAGGGGACAGGGGACGAACACTGAAGCTTTCTTT
J: TRBJ2-5; size: NA; V: TRBV11-2; D: TRBD2; CDR3: CASSPGTSGTGWETQYF; DNA: TGTGCCAGCAGCCCTGGGACTAGCGGGACGGGGTGGGAGACCCAGTACTTC
J: TRBJ2-1; size: NA; V: TRBV20-1; D: NA; CDR3: CGARLSGYSYNEQFF; DNA: TGCGGTGCTAGACTTAGCGGCTACTCCTACAATGAGCAGTTCTTC
J: TRBJ1-1; size: few; V: TRBV20-1; D: NA; CDR3: CSAPTTENTEAFF; DNA: TGCAGTGCTCCAACGACAGAGAACACTGAAGCTTTCTTT
J: TRBJ1-1; size: NA; V: TRBV5-1; D: NA; CDR3: CASSFFGVNTEAFF; DNA: TGCGCCAGCAGCTTTTTTGGAGTGAACACTGAAGCTTTCTTT
J: TRBJ1-1; size: many; V: TRBV30; D: NA; CDR3: CAWRSGAWTEAFF; DNA: TGTGCCTGGAGATCAGGGGCTTGGACTGAAGCTTTCTTT
J: TRBJ2-7; size: few; V: TRBV5-4; D: NA; CDR3: CASSPPRVTDYEQYF; DNA: TGTGCCAGCAGCCCCCCACGGGTGACTGATTACGAGCAGTACTTC
J: TRBJ2-1; size: many; V: TRBV7-2; D: TRBD2; CDR3: CASSATSGSSYNEQFF; DNA: TGTGCCAGCAGCGCGACTAGCGGGAGCTCCTACAATGAGCAGTTCTTC
J: TRBJ2-6; size: few; V: TRBV29-1; D: TRBD2; CDR3: CSVELTSGGDSGANVLTF; DNA: TGCAGCGTTGAATTAACTAGCGGGGGAGATTCTGGGGCCAACGTCCTGACTTTC
J: TRBJ2-7; size: few; V: TRBV12-3/TRBV12-4; D: TRBD1; CDR3: CASTEAAGTGFNEQYF; DNA: TGTGCCAGCACCGAGGCCGCCGGGACAGGGTTTAACGAGCAGTACTTC
J: TRBJ2-3; size: few; V: TRBV28; D: NA; CDR3: CASGEAAGVPTDTQYF; DNA: TGTGCCAGCGGGGAGGCCGCCGGGGTCCCCACAGATACGCAGTATTTT
J: TRBJ2-7; size: NA; V: TRBV20-1; D: TRBD1; CDR3: CSARDGTGGPEQYF; DNA: TGCAGTGCTAGAGACGGGACAGGGGGCCCCGAGCAGTACTTC
J: TRBJ2-3; size: once; V: TRBV30; D: NA; CDR3: CAWEDGTTDTQYF; DNA: TGTGCCTGGGAAGACGGGACCACAGATACGCAGTATTTT
J: TRBJ2-7; size: NA; V: TRBV12-3/TRBV12-4; D: TRBD1; CDR3: CAGSFRTGGSYEQYF; DNA: TGTGCCGGCAGTTTCCGGACAGGGGGCTCCTACGAGCAGTACTTC